The 17 T cell receptor beta chains below come from one sample, sequenced in a study of T cells in Graves' hyperthyroidism and ophthalmopathy. Authors of the study amplified TCR beta CDR3 regions from RNA transcripts. An initial round of RT-PCR targeting the TCR CDR3 relied on the HTBI primer set. TCRdb fed the multiplex PCR reads into MiXCR, producing one record per CDR3 protein. The table shows a few hundred thousand distinct CDR3 sequences, with around 15% occurring only once. Sequences were obtained from blood. The receptors here all came from a woman aged 40 to 50 with Graves' hyperthyroidism.

This clonotype appeared a few times. The CDR3 DNA reads as TGTGCCAGCAGTTACGGCTCAATCTCCTCTGGAAACACCATATATTTT. It translates to CASSYGSISSGNTIYF. The chain couples TRBV6-5 to TRBJ1-3; D gene uncertain. This CDR3 has 16 residues. Trimming took off 2 bases at V and 0 bases at J, with 11 bases between the two ends. CDR1 MNHEY and CDR2 SVGAGI come from the germline V gene.

J is TRBJ2-2 and V is TRBV4-1; no clear D gene. The CDR3 length is 14 residues. V lost 2 bases to trimming and J lost 5 bases, with 9 bases between them. Germline values: CDR1 MGHRA, CDR2 YSYEKL. The CDR3 loop is CASSQIRGTGELFF. The CDR3 DNA reads TGCGCCAGCAGCCAAATCCGCGGTACCGGGGAGCTGTTTTTT.

This clonotype has a count of ten or more. V gene TRBV2 combines with J gene TRBJ2-3; TRBD1 matches at 8 bases. The CDR3 sequence is 13 residues long. The germline V gene has CDR1 SNHLY and CDR2 FYNNEI. Trimming at V came to 9 bases and at J to 2 bases, leaving 4 bases not matched to a gene. In nucleotides, the CDR3 is TGTGCCAGGGGACAGGAGAACACAGATACGCAGTATTTT. Translated: CARGQENTDTQYF. Together with reference TRBV2 and TRBJ2-3, the CDR3 gives the full variable domain: EPEVTQTPSHQVTQMGQEVILRCVPISNHLYFYWYRQILGQKVEFLVSFYNNEISEKSEIFDDQFSVERPDGSNFTLKIRSTKLEDSAMYFCARGQENTDTQYFGPGTRLTVL.

This chain connects TRBV7-9 to TRBJ1-3; the D is unclear. The CDR3 contains 13 residues. CDR1 and CDR2 from the germline V gene are SEHNR and FQNEAQ (reference sequence). The V gene lost 8 bases and the J gene lost 0 bases, with 8 bases spanning the gap. The CDR3 is CASAGYSGNTIYF. CDR3 DNA sequence: TGTGCCAGCGCAGGATACTCTGGAAACACCATATATTTT.

This clonotype has a count of ten or more. The chain uses TRBV5-1 and TRBJ2-3; D may be TRBD2 (5 bases). Germline V gene data show CDR1 as SGHRS and CDR2 as YFSETQ. The V end was cut by 0 bases, the J end by 5 bases, with 13 bases between. This CDR3 has 15 amino acids. DNA for the CDR3: TGCGCCAGCAGCTTGGATAGTCCCGGGGTAGATACGCAGTATTTT. Its translation is CASSLDSPGVDTQYF.

The CDR3 is CASSQVVPAGGTYEQYF. CDR3 DNA sequence: TGCGCCAGCAGCCAAGTCGTCCCGGCAGGGGGCACCTACGAGCAGTACTTC. This chain joins TRBV4-1 and TRBJ2-7, with 8 bases aligning to TRBD1. J gave up 2 bases and V 1 base, and 10 bases lay outside the gene matches. Germline loops: CDR1 MGHRA, CDR2 YSYEKL. The CDR3 length is 17 residues.

V usage is TRBV29-1 and J usage is TRBJ2-3; TRBD2 matches at 7 bases. The germline V gene encodes CDR1 SQVTM and CDR2 ANQGSEA. V shed 6 bases and J 1 base; nucleotides not matched to a gene: 4. This CDR3 is 13 amino acids long. The CDR3 DNA reads TGCAGCGTGGGGGGGGATGGCACAGATACGCAGTATTTT. Residues: CSVGGDGTDTQYF.

The V call is TRBV11-2, the J call TRBJ2-5; 8 nucleotides agree with TRBD2. The ends lost 1 base at V and 6 bases at J; junction bases unmatched: 13. Germline V gene sequence: CDR1 SGHAT, CDR2 FQNNGV. This CDR3 spans 17 amino acids. In DNA, the CDR3 is TGTGCCAGCAGCTTAGGGACCGGGACTAGAGGGTGGAAGACCCAGTACTTC. Amino acids: CASSLGTGTRGWKTQYF.

The table lists this clonotype with many counts. The genes are TRBV18 and TRBJ2-1; TRBD2 aligns across 8 bases. Germline CDR1 reads KGHSH; CDR2 reads LQKENI. The CDR3 covers 14 residues. With 8 bases clipped from V and 0 bases from J, the junction kept 3 bases outside the gene matches. The CDR3 DNA reads as TGTGCCAGCAAGCGGGAGAACTCCTACAATGAGCAGTTCTTC. Its protein product is CASKRENSYNEQFF.

This clonotype showed up just once. This chain joins TRBV12-3 or TRBV12-4 and TRBJ1-5; D remains ambiguous. The CDR3 consists of 13 residues. Trimming removed 4 bases from V and 5 bases from J, with 9 bases in between. The CDR3 region is CASSSGGYQPQHF. In DNA, the CDR3 is TGTGCCAGCAGTTCCGGAGGTTATCAGCCCCAGCATTTT.

This clonotype was seen repeatedly, ten times or more. The chain carries TRBV6-2 or TRBV6-3 and TRBJ2-1; 8 nucleotides align to TRBD1. Germline CDR1 and CDR2: MNHEY and SVGEGT. The CDR3 sequence is 16 residues long. V lost 2 bases to trimming and J lost 6 bases; unmatched junction nucleotides: 9. The CDR3 nucleotides are TGTGCCAGCAGTTACGAGTTGGGACAGGAGATCAATGAGCAGTTCTTC. Its protein product is CASSYELGQEINEQFF.

On this clonotype: This clone may be a read error of a much larger clone one base away. The conserved closing phenylalanine or tryptophan is absent in this CDR3, likely reflecting a read error. The V gene is TRBV20-1, the J gene TRBJ2-1, with 11 bases identical to TRBD2. The CDR3 runs to 14 residues. V dropped 3 bases and J dropped 8; count of bases not matched to a gene: 6. CDR1 and CDR2 from the germline V gene are DFQATT and SNEGSKA (reference sequence). CDR3 sequence reads: CSASPSGRNYEQFS. The CDR3 bases are TGCAGTGCTAGCCCTAGCGGGAGGAATTATGAGCAGTTCTCC.

This clonotype was counted ten times or more. The chain couples TRBV20-1 to TRBJ2-7; D perhaps matches TRBD1 (5 bases). The germline V gene has CDR1 DFQATT and CDR2 SNEGSKA (reference sequence). CDR3 length equals 16 residues. V dropped 6 bases and J dropped 1 base, with 22 bases sitting between them. In nucleotides, the CDR3 is TGCAGTGCCTCCGGTGTTACAGGACCCCAGTCCTACGAGCAGTACTTC. Protein: CSASGVTGPQSYEQYF.

The V and J genes are TRBV4-2 and TRBJ2-5; TRBD1 matches 10 bases. Losses at the gene ends were 1 base for V and 5 bases for J; bases not matched to a gene: 10. Germline values: CDR1 LGHNA, CDR2 YNFKEQ. This CDR3 spans 17 amino acids. CDR3 coding DNA: TGTGCCAGCAGCCAAGGCTTGACAGGGGGCGGCGTGGAGACCCAGTACTTC. It is translated as CASSQGLTGGGVETQYF.

In this sample, this clonotype turned up many times. The chain combines TRBV6-2 or TRBV6-3 with TRBJ2-7, with D hard to call. Trimming stripped 2 bases from V and 4 bases from J, with 21 bases between. Germline V lookup: CDR1 MNHEY, CDR2 SVGEGT. The CDR3 is 17 residues long. The CDR3 here is CASSYQESPSRLYEQYF. The DNA of the CDR3 is TGTGCCAGCAGTTACCAGGAATCACCGTCGAGGTTGTACGAGCAGTACTTC.

This chain uses TRBV27 with TRBJ2-2, with 13 bases matching TRBD2. This CDR3 spans 16 amino acids. With V trimmed by 5 bases and J by 7 bases, 7 bases remained unmatched. Germline V gene sequence: CDR1 MNHEY, CDR2 SMNVEV (reference sequence). The CDR3 DNA sequence: TGTGCCAGCAGTGGACTAGCGGGAGATGTTTTCGGGGAGCTGTTTTTT. It is translated as CASSGLAGDVFGELFF.

The rearrangement joins TRBV5-1 to TRBJ2-2; TRBD2 is a possible D gene (7 bases). V lost 4 bases and J lost 5, with 18 bases in between. The CDR3 has 16 residues. Germline V gene lookup returns CDR1 SGHRS and CDR2 YFSETQ. CDR3 sequence: CASSPTPRGGTGELFF. As DNA, the CDR3 is TGCGCCAGCAGCCCTACCCCCAGGGGAGGGACCGGGGAGCTGTTTTTT. Supplemented by reference TRBV5-1 and TRBJ2-2, the full variable domain reads KAGVTQTPRYLIKTRGQQVTLSCSPISGHRSVSWYQQTPGQGLQFLFEYFSETQRNKGNFPGRFSGRQFSNSRSEMNVSTLELGDSALYLCASSPTPRGGTGELFFGEGSRLTVL.